The clone carrying this T cell receptor beta chain was seen only a few times. What it binds is not known. The CDR3 has 15 amino acids. In germline, CDR1 is LNHNV, CDR2 YYDKDF (reference sequence). V was pared by 5 bases and J by 9 bases, with 20 bases between. The sample belongs to a study of T-cell memory formation after mild COVID-19. Study-level points and caveats: Later expanders leaned CD4+, whereas clones that contracted between day 15 and 85 were balanced CD4/CD8. Pre-infection memory already had some responding clones, implying cross-reactive memory joined. CD4+ contracting clones were mainly CM and EM; CD8+ ones, EMRA.

TCR alpha and TCR beta cDNA libraries carrying sample barcodes and UMIs came from 5'RACE with constant-segment primers. TCRdb processed the 5' RACE reads anew with MiXCR; each CDR3 protein has one entry. The sample contains 270,000 or so distinct CDR3 sequences, around 17% of which appear only once. The chain is built from TRBV15 and TRBJ2-1; TRBD2 might be the D (6 bases). Sequenced: PBMCs or a T cell subset sorted from them (not recorded which). This TCR derives from a man younger than 35 who had mild COVID-19 (a few samples of this study predate the infection). Cell type and time point are not known. The CDR3 here is CATSSRDPSVGEQFF. In nucleotides, the CDR3 is TGTGCCACCAGCTCGCGGGACCCCTCGGTGGGTGAGCAGTTCTTC. Variable domain in full (rest from reference TRBV15 and TRBJ2-1): DAMVIQNPRYQVTQFGKPVTLSCSQTLNHNVMYWYQQKSSQAPKLLFHYYDKDFNNEADTPDNFQSRRPNTSFCFLDIRSPGLGDTAMYLCATSSRDPSVGEQFFGPGTRLTVL.